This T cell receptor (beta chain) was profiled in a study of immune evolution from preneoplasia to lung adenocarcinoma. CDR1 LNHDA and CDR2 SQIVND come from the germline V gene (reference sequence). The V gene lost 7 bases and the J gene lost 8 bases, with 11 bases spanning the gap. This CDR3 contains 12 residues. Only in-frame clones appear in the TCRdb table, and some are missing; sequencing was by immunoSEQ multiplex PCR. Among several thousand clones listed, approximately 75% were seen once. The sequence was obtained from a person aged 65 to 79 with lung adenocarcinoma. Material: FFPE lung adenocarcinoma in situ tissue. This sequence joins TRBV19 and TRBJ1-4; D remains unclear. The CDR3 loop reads CASMVEGEKLFF. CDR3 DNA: TGTGCCAGTATGGTGGAAGGCGAAAAACTGTTTTTT. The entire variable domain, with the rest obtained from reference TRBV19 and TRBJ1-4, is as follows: DGGITQSPKYLFRKEGQNVTLSCEQNLNHDAMYWYRQDPGQGLRLIYYSQIVNDFQKGDIAEGYSVSREKKESFPLTVTSAQKNPTAFYLCASMVEGEKLFFGSGTQLSVL.